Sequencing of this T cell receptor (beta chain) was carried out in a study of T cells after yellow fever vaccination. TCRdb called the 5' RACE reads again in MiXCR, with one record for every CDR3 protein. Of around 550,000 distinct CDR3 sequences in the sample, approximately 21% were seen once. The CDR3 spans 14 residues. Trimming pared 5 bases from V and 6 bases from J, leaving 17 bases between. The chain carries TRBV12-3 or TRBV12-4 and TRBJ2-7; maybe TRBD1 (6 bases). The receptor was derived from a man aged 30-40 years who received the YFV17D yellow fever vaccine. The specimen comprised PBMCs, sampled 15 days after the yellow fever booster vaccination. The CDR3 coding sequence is TGTGCCAGCAGTACCACAGGGAGAGGCGGCGAGCAGTACTTC. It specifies CASSTTGRGGEQYF.